The 5 T cell receptor beta chains below all came from one sample that was sequenced in a study of T-cell reconstitution after alpha-beta-depleted transplantation in children. Construction of the TCRbeta library involved unique molecular identifiers. TCRdb reprocessed the PCR reads via MiXCR and lists one record per CDR3 protein. The sample holds about 980,000 distinct CDR3 sequences, 25% to 35% seen once. The sample here was PBMCs, mostly from graft donor cells, taken 360 days after TCRalphabeta/CD19-depleted stem cell transplant. Receptor source: a boy under two years old who had a stem cell transplant for SCID, so the T cells may come from the graft donor.

This clonotype appeared a few times. V is TRBV6-2 or TRBV6-3 and J is TRBJ1-1, with D maybe TRBD1 (5 bases). This CDR3 region has 17 residues. The germline V gene encodes CDR1 MNHEY and CDR2 SVGEGT. V was shortened by 2 bases and J by 1 base, with 17 bases between the two germline ends. The CDR3 DNA follows: TGTGCCAGCAGTTACCCCCGGCAGGGAATAGGGAACACTGAAGCTTTCTTT. It encodes CASSYPRQGIGNTEAFF.

The V and J genes are TRBV4-3 and TRBJ2-5, with D perhaps assigned TRBD1 or TRBD2 (5 bases each). The V end lost 5 bases, the J end lost 4 bases, and 17 bases lay between the germline ends. The germline CDR1 and CDR2 sequences are LGHNA and YSLEER. This CDR3 is built from 15 residues. Here the CDR3 reads CASSYYGAKGETQYF. CDR3 DNA: TGCGCCAGCAGCTACTACGGGGCAAAAGGAGAGACCCAGTACTTC.

This chain links TRBV6-5 with TRBJ2-7; no clear D. The germline V gene encodes CDR1 MNHEY and CDR2 SVGAGI. Trimming cost V 2 bases and J 0 bases, with 8 bases left between them. The length of the CDR3 is 14 residues. Here the CDR3 reads CASSYAESSYEQYF. CDR3 DNA: TGTGCCAGCAGTTACGCAGAAAGCTCCTACGAGCAGTACTTC.

This clonotype was observed a few times. V usage is TRBV30 and J usage is TRBJ1-1; no clear D. The CDR3 spans 15 residues. Germline assignment: CDR1 GTSNPN and CDR2 SVGIG (reference sequence). V lost 4 bases and J lost 0, with 15 bases in between. CDR3 DNA sequence: TGTGCCTGGAAACCCTCCCGAACGGTGAACACTGAAGCTTTCTTT. Its protein is CAWKPSRTVNTEAFF.

J is TRBJ2-3 and V is TRBV4-1; 11 bases map to TRBD2. The germline V gene has CDR1 MGHRA and CDR2 YSYEKL. V gave up 4 bases and J gave up 3 bases; unmatched junction bases: 6. CDR3 length equals 16 residues. The chain's CDR3 is CASSRIAGGPTDTQYF. The CDR3 nucleotides read TGCGCCAGCAGCCGAATAGCGGGGGGGCCAACAGATACGCAGTATTTT.